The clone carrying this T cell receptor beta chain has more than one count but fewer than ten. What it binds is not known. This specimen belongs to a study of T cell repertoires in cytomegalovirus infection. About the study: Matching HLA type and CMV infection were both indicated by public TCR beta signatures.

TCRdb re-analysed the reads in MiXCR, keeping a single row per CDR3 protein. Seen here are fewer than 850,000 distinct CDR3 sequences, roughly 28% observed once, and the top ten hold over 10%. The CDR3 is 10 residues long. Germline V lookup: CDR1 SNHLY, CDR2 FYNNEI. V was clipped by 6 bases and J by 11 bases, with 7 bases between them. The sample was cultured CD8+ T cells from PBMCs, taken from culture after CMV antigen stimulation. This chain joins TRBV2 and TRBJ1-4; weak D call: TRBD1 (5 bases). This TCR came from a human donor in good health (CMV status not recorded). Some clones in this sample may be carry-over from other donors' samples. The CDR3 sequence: CASRGDKLFF. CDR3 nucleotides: TGTGCCAGCAGGGGGGACAAACTGTTTTTT.